This TCR beta chain was recovered during a study of T cells in localized non-small cell lung cancer. Whole-study results and caveats: Maximal T cell clonality occurred in uninvolved adjacent lung, with tumor ranking below it.

Sequenced by immunoSEQ multiplex PCR; TCRdb stores in-frame clones only, minus some. The data contain 75,000 to 80,000 clones, more than 75% of them singletons. The CDR3 runs 12 residues. V lost 4 bases, J lost 3 bases, and 6 bases lay in between. CDR1 is MRHNA, CDR2 SNTAGT, per germline. To note about this clone: Its matching antigen is unknown.

The clonotype was recovered from a female donor older than 55 with stage I lung adenocarcinoma. The sequencing used peripheral blood, collected before any cancer treatment. This rearrangement joins TRBV6-4 to TRBJ1-2; D call uncertain. The CDR3 DNA reads as TGTGCCAGCAGTGCTGACTACTATGGCTACACCTTC. Its translation: CASSADYYGYTF.